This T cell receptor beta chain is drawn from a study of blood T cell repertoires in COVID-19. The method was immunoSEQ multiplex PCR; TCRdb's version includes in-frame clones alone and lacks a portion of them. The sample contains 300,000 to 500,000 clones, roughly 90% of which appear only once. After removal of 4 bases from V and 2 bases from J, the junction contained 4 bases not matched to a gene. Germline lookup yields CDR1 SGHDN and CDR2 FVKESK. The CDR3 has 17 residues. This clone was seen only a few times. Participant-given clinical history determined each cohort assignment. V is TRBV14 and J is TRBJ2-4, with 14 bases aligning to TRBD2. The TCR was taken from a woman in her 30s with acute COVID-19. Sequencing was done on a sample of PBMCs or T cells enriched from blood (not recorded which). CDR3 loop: CASSPGLAGGSKNIQYF. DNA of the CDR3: TGTGCCAGCAGCCCAGGACTAGCGGGGGGCTCCAAAAACATTCAGTACTTC.